This T cell receptor (beta chain) originates from a study of OX40 agonist ivuxolimab in advanced cancers. Study-wide background: Three patients showed partial responses: one hepatocellular carcinoma and two cutaneous melanoma cases.

Using immunoSEQ multiplex PCR, the repertoire was profiled, and TCRdb retains in-frame clones only, with some absent. The sample contains tens of thousands of clones, about 90% of which appear only once. This CDR3 has 14 amino acids. CDR1 and CDR2 (germline): MDHEN, SYDVKM. V was clipped by 6 bases and J by 0 bases; unmatched bases: 3. The specimen comprised CD4+ or CD8+ T cells sorted from blood, sampled in a trial of the OX40 agonist ivuxolimab. This TCR came from an adult with an advanced solid tumor such as melanoma, head and neck, liver or kidney cancer. The rearrangement uses TRBV28 and TRBJ1-1, with TRBD1 identical over 8 bases. The CDR3 here is CASRRQGMNTEAFF. The CDR3 coding sequence is TGTGCCAGCAGGAGACAGGGGATGAACACTGAAGCTTTCTTT.